These 8 T cell receptor beta chains were all obtained from the same sample, sequenced in a study of blood T cell repertoires in COVID-19. Measured with immunoSEQ multiplex PCR; TCRdb has only the in-frame clones, and not every one. The sample includes around 100,000 clones, roughly 92% seen only once; the top ten take 1.5% to 2.5%. The specimen was peripheral blood. These receptors originate from a woman between 50 and 59 years old with COVID-19, enrolled during active disease.

The chain couples TRBV10-3 to TRBJ1-2; 7 bases are a match to TRBD1. The CDR3 covers 14 residues. The germline CDR1 and CDR2 sequences are ENHRY and SYGVKD. J gave up 4 bases and V 3 bases, and 5 bases lay outside the gene matches. The CDR3 protein is CAISEGGQPYGYTF. The CDR3 nucleotides read TGTGCCATCAGTGAAGGGGGACAGCCCTATGGCTACACCTTC.

This chain joins TRBV20-1 and TRBJ1-1; TRBD1 might be the D (5 bases). The V gene's germline CDR1 is DFQATT and CDR2 SNEGSKA (reference sequence). Trimming removed 3 bases at V and 10 bases at J, with 15 bases between. This CDR3 region has 12 residues. CDR3 residues: CSASHAGTLAFF. As DNA, the CDR3 is TGCAGTGCTAGTCACGCAGGGACTTTAGCTTTCTTT.

The rearrangement uses TRBV4-1 and TRBJ2-7; D call uncertain. The CDR3 runs 14 residues. Germline V CDR1 and CDR2: MGHRA, YSYEKL. V was clipped by 0 bases and J by 3 bases, with 9 bases between them. This CDR3 reads CASSQEYAGYEQYF. CDR3 sequence (DNA): TGCGCCAGCAGCCAAGAATATGCAGGCTACGAGCAGTACTTC.

The chain joins TRBV6-4 to TRBJ1-4, with 11 bases aligning to TRBD1. Germline loops: CDR1 MRHNA, CDR2 SNTAGT. This CDR3 has 20 amino acids. V was clipped by 2 bases and J by 0 bases; unmatched bases: 11. CDR3 in amino acids: CASSDGQGARPSSTNEKLFF. CDR3 DNA sequence: TGTGCCAGCAGTGACGGACAGGGGGCCAGGCCTTCTTCAACTAATGAAAAACTGTTTTTT.

This clone was counted only a few times. The V call is TRBV11-3, the J call TRBJ2-3, with D possibly being TRBD2 (7 bases). CDR3 length equals 15 residues. CDR1 SGHNT and CDR2 YENEEA come from the germline V gene. Trimming removed 0 bases at V and 2 bases at J, with 9 bases between. The CDR3: CASSLDAGATDTQYF. The CDR3 DNA follows: TGTGCCAGCAGCTTAGATGCGGGGGCCACAGATACGCAGTATTTT. Variable domain in full (rest from reference TRBV11-3 and TRBJ2-3): EAGVVQSPRYKIIEKKQPVAFWCNPISGHNTLYWYLQNLGQGPELLIRYENEEAVDDSQLPKDRFSAERLKGVDSTLKIQPAELGDSAVYLCASSLDAGATDTQYFGPGTRLTVL.

The chain combines TRBV28 with TRBJ1-1; the match to TRBD1 covers 8 bases. This CDR3 is built from 12 residues. Germline lookup yields CDR1 MDHEN and CDR2 SYDVKM. With V trimmed by 7 bases and J by 4 bases, 2 bases remained unmatched. CDR3 region: CASITGGTEAFF. For the CDR3, the DNA is TGTGCCAGCATTACAGGGGGCACTGAAGCTTTCTTT.

This chain uses TRBV10-3 with TRBJ2-3, with TRBD2 matching over 9 bases. Germline assignment: CDR1 ENHRY and CDR2 SYGVKD. The CDR3 contains 15 residues. J gave up 4 bases and V 2 bases, and 4 bases lay outside the gene matches. The DNA for the CDR3 is TGTGCCATCAGTGAGAGGCGGGGGGGCTCAGATACGCAGTATTTT. It encodes CAISERRGGSDTQYF.

This sequence joins TRBV19 and TRBJ1-1; no firm D call. The V end lost 5 bases, the J end lost 1 base, and 14 bases lay between the germline ends. Germline CDR1 reads LNHDA; CDR2 reads SQIVND (reference sequence). The CDR3 covers 15 residues. CDR3 in amino acids: CASSPVATPNTEAFF. CDR3 DNA: TGTGCCAGTAGTCCGGTAGCTACACCGAACACTGAAGCTTTCTTT.